These 23 T cell receptor beta chains were all obtained from the same sample, sequenced in a study of beta chain features in type 1 diabetes. Expressed TCRB transcripts were sequenced, since all the RNA that had been isolated was reverse transcribed. Sequencing used immunoSEQ multiplex PCR; TCRdb keeps in-frame clones, though not all of them. Of 95,000 to 150,000 clones listed, about 17% are singletons. Study-level results: TCRB CDR3s from Type 1 diabetes patients were moderately but significantly shorter in all four CD4+ subsets.

These receptors have no identified antigens. Material for sequencing was central memory CD4+ T cells from blood. The receptors here all came from a man aged 25 to 40 with type 1 diabetes.

This clone was seen repeatedly, ten times or more. The chain combines TRBV30 with TRBJ1-5; 8 nucleotides match TRBD1. The ends lost 5 bases at V and 5 bases at J; junction bases unmatched: 11. CDR3 length: 15 amino acids. CDR1 GTSNPN and CDR2 SVGIG come from the germline V gene (reference sequence). CDR3 residues: CAWGFGQGGDQPQHF. The CDR3 bases are TGTGCCTGGGGCTTCGGACAGGGCGGGGATCAGCCCCAGCATTTT. Full variable domain (remainder filled in from reference TRBV30 and TRBJ1-5): SQTIHQWPATLVQPVGSPLSLECTVEGTSNPNLYWYRQAAGRGLQLLFYSVGIGQISSEVPQNLSASRPQDRQFILSSKKLLLSDSGFYLCAWGFGQGGDQPQHFGDGTRLSIL.

J is TRBJ1-1 and V is TRBV5-6; 8 bases match TRBD1. The J segment lost 3 bases and the V segment lost 3 bases, leaving 4 bases of the junction unmatched. CDR3 size: 14 residues. Germline CDR1 is SGHDT and CDR2 is YYEEEE. CDR3 amino acids: CASSWLTGDTEAFF. CDR3 nucleotide sequence: TGTGCCAGCAGCTGGTTGACAGGGGACACTGAAGCTTTCTTT.

This clone was found a few times. The chain joins TRBV28 to TRBJ1-2; 8 bases match TRBD1. The J segment lost 2 bases and the V segment lost 8 bases, leaving 10 bases of the junction unmatched. This CDR3 has 15 residues. Looked up from germline, CDR1 is MDHEN and CDR2 is SYDVKM. This chain's CDR3 is CASLAGDRKNYGYTF. The CDR3 DNA reads TGTGCCAGCCTAGCCGGGGACAGGAAAAACTATGGCTACACCTTC.

The chain employs TRBV11-2 and TRBJ2-7; 12 positions match TRBD2. Germline-derived CDR1 and CDR2 are SGHAT and FQNNGV. V shed 1 base, J shed 0 bases, and the junction held 7 bases outside the gene matches. This CDR3 is built from 18 residues. The CDR3 DNA reads TGTGCCAGCAGCTTAGGGCTAGCGGGGGGGAGGAGCTCCTACGAGCAGTACTTC. Translated: CASSLGLAGGRSSYEQYF.

This clone turned up a few times. V and J are TRBV14 and TRBJ2-5; a possible D gene is TRBD1 (6 bases). The length of the CDR3 is 15 residues. Germline CDR1 SGHDN, CDR2 FVKESK. V dropped 2 bases and J dropped 5 bases, with 15 bases sitting between them. Here the CDR3 reads CASSQIGRGSETQYF. The CDR3 DNA sequence: TGTGCCAGCAGCCAAATCGGCAGGGGAAGCGAGACCCAGTACTTC. The full variable domain, its missing parts supplied by reference TRBV14 and TRBJ2-5, is EAGVTQFPSHSVIEKGQTVTLRCDPISGHDNLYWYRRVMGKEIKFLLHFVKESKQDESGMPNNRFLAERTGGTYSTLKVQPAELEDSGVYFCASSQIGRGSETQYFGPGTRLLVL.

The chain is built from TRBV13 and TRBJ2-3; TRBD1 matches at 9 bases. V trimming: 5 bases; J trimming: 3 bases; junction bases outside the gene matches: 6. CDR1 is PRHDT, CDR2 FYEKMQ, per germline (reference sequence). The CDR3 extends over 15 amino acids. CDR3 in DNA: TGTGCCAGCAGCCTCCGGGACAGGGAAACAGATACGCAGTATTTT. Translated, it gives CASSLRDRETDTQYF.

This clone was found many times. This chain uses TRBV4-3 with TRBJ2-1, with D possibly being TRBD2 (5 bases). V shed 11 bases and J shed 10 bases, with 24 bases lying between them. This CDR3 region has 14 residues. From germline, CDR1 is LGHNA and CDR2 YSLEER. CDR3 protein: CASERQALQGEQFF. In DNA, the CDR3 is TGCGCCTCGGAGCGGCAGGCCCTCCAAGGGGAGCAGTTCTTC.

The chain is built from TRBV5-1 and TRBJ1-5; 7 positions agree with TRBD1. CDR1 and CDR2 (germline): SGHRS, YFSETQ. The CDR3 length is 15 residues. V dropped 0 bases and J dropped 2; count of bases not matched to a gene: 2. The CDR3 DNA sequence: TGCGCCAGCAGCTTGGCGGGACAGCGCAATCAGCCCCAGCATTTT. It yields the protein CASSLAGQRNQPQHF. Based on the CDR3 plus reference TRBV5-1 and TRBJ1-5, the full variable domain is KAGVTQTPRYLIKTRGQQVTLSCSPISGHRSVSWYQQTPGQGLQFLFEYFSETQRNKGNFPGRFSGRQFSNSRSEMNVSTLELGDSALYLCASSLAGQRNQPQHFGDGTRLSIL.

The V call is TRBV11-3, the J call TRBJ1-1; no definite D call. Germline loops: CDR1 SGHNT, CDR2 YENEEA. Trimming took 9 bases from V and 1 from J, leaving 12 bases between them. The CDR3 is made up of 13 amino acids. This CDR3 is CASAEFSNTEAFF. In nucleotides, the CDR3 is TGTGCCAGTGCGGAGTTCTCGAACACTGAAGCTTTCTTT. The full variable domain, completed using reference TRBV11-3 and TRBJ1-1, is EAGVVQSPRYKIIEKKQPVAFWCNPISGHNTLYWYLQNLGQGPELLIRYENEEAVDDSQLPKDRFSAERLKGVDSTLKIQPAELGDSAVYLCASAEFSNTEAFFGQGTRLTVV.

This sequence joins TRBV13 and TRBJ2-7, with 7 bases that match TRBD2. Losses at the gene ends were 4 bases for V and 6 bases for J; bases not matched to a gene: 15. CDR1 is PRHDT and CDR2 is FYEKMQ in the germline V gene (reference sequence). This CDR3 is 16 amino acids long. The CDR3 DNA is TGTGCCAGCAGCTCGGACGCGGGAGCGGGTTTGTTCGAGCAGTACTTC. Amino acid sequence: CASSSDAGAGLFEQYF.

V and J are TRBV27 and TRBJ2-7; D remains ambiguous. CDR1 and CDR2 from the germline V gene are MNHEY and SMNVEV (reference sequence). Trimming left V 6 bases short and J 3 bases short, with 12 bases between. The CDR3 loop spans 13 amino acids. The CDR3 DNA reads TGTGCCAGCAGCCAGAATTCAAACTACGAGCAGTACTTC. Translation: CASSQNSNYEQYF.

In regard to this clone: It differs at one base from a far larger clone, so likely a read error. This chain links TRBV9 with TRBJ2-3; no definite D call. The CDR3 runs to 13 residues. Germline-derived CDR1 and CDR2 are SGDLS and YYNGEE. The CDR3 nucleotides read TGTGCCGGCAGCGTGGCCGCTACAGATACGCAGTATTTT. Protein sequence: CAGSVAATDTQYF.

This clone came up a few times. The J gene is TRBJ1-6, the V gene TRBV5-1; D is unresolved. Germline V CDR1 and CDR2: SGHRS, YFSETQ. Trimming took off 4 bases at V and 4 bases at J, with 12 bases between the two ends. The CDR3 loop spans 15 amino acids. Here the CDR3 DNA reads TGCGCCAGCAGCCCGGACGGCAGTTATAATTCACCCCTCCACTTT. It yields the protein CASSPDGSYNSPLHF.

This clone has only a few counts. This chain links TRBV29-1 with TRBJ2-3, with D perhaps TRBD1 or TRBD2 (6 bases each). V lost 4 bases and J lost 1, with 12 bases in between. The CDR3 length is 14 residues. CDR1 is SQVTM and CDR2 is ANQGSEA in the germline V gene. DNA of the CDR3: TGCAGCGTTGTTGAGGGGGGTGGCACAGATACGCAGTATTTT. Amino acid sequence: CSVVEGGGTDTQYF.

This clone was picked up a small number of times. The genes are TRBV11-2 and TRBJ2-7; 9 nucleotides agree with TRBD1. Losses at the gene ends were 1 base for V and 0 bases for J; bases not matched to a gene: 4. Germline V gene data show CDR1 as SGHAT and CDR2 as FQNNGV. The length of the CDR3 is 16 residues. The CDR3 sequence is CASSLGGTGSSYEQYF. The CDR3 nucleotides are TGTGCCAGCAGCTTAGGGGGGACAGGGTCCTCCTACGAGCAGTACTTC.

The chain carries TRBV6-5 and TRBJ1-2; unclear D gene. V was trimmed by 0 bases and J by 6 bases, leaving 8 bases between them. The CDR3 runs 13 residues. Germline CDR1 MNHEY, CDR2 SVGAGI. The CDR3 sequence: CASSYSAEDGYTF. The CDR3 region has the DNA TGTGCCAGCAGTTACTCGGCGGAGGATGGCTACACCTTC.

The chain links TRBV30 to TRBJ1-3; maybe TRBD1 (5 bases). In germline, CDR1 is GTSNPN, CDR2 SVGIG (reference sequence). V was trimmed by 3 bases and J by 9 bases, leaving 15 bases between them. This CDR3 has 13 amino acids. The CDR3 here is CAWSRDGGGTIYF. In DNA form, the CDR3 reads TGTGCCTGGAGCCGGGACGGTGGGGGCACCATATATTTT.

This clone was counted a few times. V is TRBV7-2 and J is TRBJ2-7, with D tentatively TRBD2 (5 bases). The CDR3 totals 16 residues. Looked up from germline, CDR1 is SGHTA and CDR2 is FQGNSA. The germline V and J ends were trimmed by 2 bases and 3 bases, with 17 bases remaining between them. CDR3 nucleotides: TGTGCCAGCAGCTTAAGGGAGAGTAGTCGGGGCTACGAGCAGTACTTC. The encoded protein is CASSLRESSRGYEQYF.

This clone was seen more than once but under ten times. The sample has other DNA sequences that encode this CDR3 too. The chain has TRBV7-9 and TRBJ2-2; weak D call: TRBD1 (5 bases). This CDR3 is built from 13 residues. The V gene lost 5 bases and the J gene lost 6 bases, with 10 bases spanning the gap. Germline CDR1 and CDR2: SEHNR and FQNEAQ (reference sequence). The CDR3 region has the DNA TGTGCCAGCAGCCCCCTGGGGCCCGGGGAGCTGTTTTTT. Residues: CASSPLGPGELFF.

V gene TRBV6-5 combines with J gene TRBJ2-2; no reliable D call. Germline V gives CDR1 MNHEY, CDR2 SVGAGI. V lost 5 bases and J lost 3, with 4 bases in between. There are 12 residues in the CDR3. This CDR3 is CASSDYTGELFF. In DNA form, the CDR3 reads TGTGCCAGCAGTGACTACACCGGGGAGCTGTTTTTT.

This clone was seen a few times. The chain couples TRBV18 to TRBJ2-5, with 8 bases matching TRBD1. The CDR3 extends over 16 amino acids. The trim removed 3 bases at V and 2 bases at J, leaving 8 bases unmatched. The V gene's germline CDR1 is KGHSH and CDR2 LQKENI. The CDR3 sequence: CASSPGQGGGQETQYF. CDR3 DNA: TGTGCCAGCTCACCTGGACAGGGAGGAGGGCAAGAGACCCAGTACTTC.

The chain links TRBV4-3 to TRBJ1-5; 7 bases fit TRBD1. The V and J ends lost 4 bases and 7 bases, in that order; junction bases with no gene match: 7. The CDR3 spans 14 residues. Germline V CDR1 and CDR2: LGHNA, YSLEER. The CDR3 sequence: CASSPRTGGQPQHF. CDR3 coding DNA: TGCGCCAGCAGCCCAAGGACAGGAGGACAGCCCCAGCATTTT.

The V and J genes are TRBV18 and TRBJ2-7; possibly TRBD1 or TRBD2 for D (5 bases each). Trimming stripped 1 base from V and 5 bases from J, with 12 bases between. Germline loops: CDR1 KGHSH, CDR2 LQKENI. The CDR3 sequence is 14 residues long. The CDR3 here is CASSPRREKDEQYF. The DNA for the CDR3 is TGTGCCAGCTCACCACGCAGGGAGAAGGACGAGCAGTACTTC. The variable domain in full, completed from reference TRBV18 and TRBJ2-7, reads NAGVMQNPRHLVRRRGQEARLRCSPMKGHSHVYWYRQLPEEGLKFMVYLQKENIIDESGMPKERFSAEFPKEGPSILRIQQVVRGDSAAYFCASSPRREKDEQYFGPGTRLTVT.